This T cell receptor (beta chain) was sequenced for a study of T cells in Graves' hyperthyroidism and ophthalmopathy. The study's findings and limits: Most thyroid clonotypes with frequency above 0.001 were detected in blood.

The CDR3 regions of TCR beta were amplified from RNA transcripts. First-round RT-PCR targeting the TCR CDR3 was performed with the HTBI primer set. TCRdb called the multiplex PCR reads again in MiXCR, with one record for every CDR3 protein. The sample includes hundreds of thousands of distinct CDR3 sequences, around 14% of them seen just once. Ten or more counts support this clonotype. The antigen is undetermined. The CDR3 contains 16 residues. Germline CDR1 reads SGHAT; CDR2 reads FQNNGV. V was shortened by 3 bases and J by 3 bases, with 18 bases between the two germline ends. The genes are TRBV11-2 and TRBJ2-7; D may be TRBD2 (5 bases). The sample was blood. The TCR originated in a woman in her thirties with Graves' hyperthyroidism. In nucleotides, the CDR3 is TGTGCCAGCAGCTTCGGGATGGGTCCTAACCTCTACGAGCAGTACTTC. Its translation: CASSFGMGPNLYEQYF.